This T cell receptor (beta chain) emerged from a study of T cell responses to AZD1222 COVID-19 vaccine. Study-wide findings and caveats: Spike regions recognized by vaccine-associated CD4 TCRs spanned the protein, led by 160-218 and 743-854. Females made up more of the donors, who were largely white British, and clonal diversity may have come out too low. A reported finding is that nearly half of spike-specific TCRs target unmutated variant regions. Compared with day 0, the breadth and depth of the Spike-specific TCR repertoire rose significantly after two doses of AZD1222.

Germline CDR1 reads SGHTA; CDR2 reads FQGTGA. Trimming took 4 bases from V and 4 from J, leaving 10 bases between them. This CDR3 has 13 residues. The data were produced by immunoSEQ multiplex PCR, yet TCRdb's version contains in-frame clones alone and is incomplete. The sample shows some 170,000 clones, roughly nine tenths of them seen only once. In regard to this clone: No antigen is known for it.

This chain uses TRBV7-3 with TRBJ1-1; D not certain. The origin of this receptor is an adult in good health. The sequences come from peripheral blood, collected on day 0 of AZD1222 vaccination. The chain's CDR3 is CASSSERGTEAFF. CDR3 in DNA: TGTGCCAGCAGCTCTGAGCGGGGCACTGAAGCTTTCTTT.